The source of this T cell receptor (beta chain) is a study of cytomegalovirus exposure and HLA in healthy donors. Whole-study findings and limits: In a later analysis, HLA-associated beta chains showed higher expansion and lower generation probabilities than comparable chains. Despite most TCR sequences being rare, some public TCRs occurred in many donors. As was reported, the classifier diagnosed cytomegalovirus status with high specificity and sensitivity.

Amplification used 60 Vbeta primers and 13 Jbeta primers. This table comes from immunoSEQ multiplex PCR, and its TCRdb copy is limited to in-frame clones, with some not included. The repertoire consists of about 170,000 clones, with more than 60% occurring once and the leading ten covering approximately 1.5%. Comment on this clone: Antigen unknown.

The receptor was isolated from a woman aged 30 to 39 in good health and CMV-seropositive. Sequencing used PBMCs.

CDR3 amino acids: CASNPLGESTEAFF. CDR3 in DNA: TGTGCCAGCAACCCCCTAGGTGAGAGCACTGAAGCTTTCTTT. J is TRBJ1-1 and V is TRBV25-1; no definite D call. V was clipped by 7 bases and J by 4 bases, with 16 bases between them. The CDR3 totals 14 residues. The germline gives CDR1 MGHDK, CDR2 SYGVNS.